The table lists the clone carrying this TCR beta chain with a few counts. The sample originates from a study of blood T cell repertoires in COVID-19. Study background: Acute-phase and convalescent COVID-19 samples originated in the United States, Italy and Spain.

The CDR3 covers 13 residues. Germline V lookup: CDR1 SGDLS, CDR2 YYNGEE. V gave up 2 bases and J gave up 6 bases; unmatched junction bases: 4. Original processing notes: Scientists estimated how many nucleated cells there were by amplifying reference gene primers. Profiled with immunoSEQ multiplex PCR; TCRdb holds only in-frame clones, not every one. Clone size and V and J calls were adopted from that table, with D and trimming inferred from the DNA. The sample has roughly 130,000 clones, more than 65% seen once; the top ten hold roughly 14%. The material sequenced was peripheral blood. The rearrangement uses TRBV9 and TRBJ2-7; 8 nucleotides line up with TRBD2. This sequence was found in an elderly man with acute or convalescent COVID-19. CDR3 in DNA: TGTGCCAGCAGCGTTGGGACTAGATCCGAGCAGTACTTC. This gives the protein CASSVGTRSEQYF.